The TCR beta chain described here comes from a study of identical twins. Overall study findings and caveats: Insertions ran lower in abundant cord blood beta clonotypes, though not in memory repertoires. Potential partial confounding of zero-insertion analyses by invariant MAIT and iNKT cells was noted. Findings came from cross-sectional statistics, without long-term follow-up of donors.

Concerning this clonotype: Its target is unknown.

Carrying unique molecular identifiers, the cDNA also gained a universal primer site through template switching. TCRdb ran MiXCR on the 5' RACE reads and lists one entry per CDR3 protein. The sample includes over 200,000 distinct CDR3 sequences, under 12% of them seen just once. Per germline, CDR1 LGHNA and CDR2 YNFKEQ. V shed 4 bases and J 10 bases; nucleotides not matched to a gene: 12. CDR3 length: 15 residues. V and J are TRBV4-2 and TRBJ2-2; 7 bases agree with TRBD1. This sequence was found in a man between 45 and 60 years old in good health. Material: memory T cells sorted from blood. The CDR3 DNA sequence: TGTGCCAGCAGCCCGCAGGACAGGCCCTTTAAGGAGCTGTTTTTT. Its translation: CASSPQDRPFKELFF.